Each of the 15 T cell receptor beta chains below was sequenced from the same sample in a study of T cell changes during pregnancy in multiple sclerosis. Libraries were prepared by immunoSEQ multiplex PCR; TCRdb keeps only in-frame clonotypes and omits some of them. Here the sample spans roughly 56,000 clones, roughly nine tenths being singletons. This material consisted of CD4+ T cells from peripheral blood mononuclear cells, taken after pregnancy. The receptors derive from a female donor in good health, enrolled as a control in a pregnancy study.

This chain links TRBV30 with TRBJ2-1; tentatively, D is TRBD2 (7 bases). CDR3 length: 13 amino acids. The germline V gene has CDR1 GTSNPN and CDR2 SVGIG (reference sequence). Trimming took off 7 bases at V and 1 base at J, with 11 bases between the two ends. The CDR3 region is CAFGGPSYNEQFF. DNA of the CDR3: TGTGCCTTCGGGGGGCCGTCCTACAATGAGCAGTTCTTC.

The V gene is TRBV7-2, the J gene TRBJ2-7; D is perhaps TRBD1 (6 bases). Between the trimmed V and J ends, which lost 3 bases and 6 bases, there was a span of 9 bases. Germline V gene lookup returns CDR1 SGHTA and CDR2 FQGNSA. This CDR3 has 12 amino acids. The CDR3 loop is CASSFPGAEQYF. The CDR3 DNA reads TGTGCCAGCAGCTTCCCAGGGGCCGAGCAGTACTTC. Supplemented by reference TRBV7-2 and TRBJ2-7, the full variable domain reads GAGVSQSPSNKVTEKGKDVELRCDPISGHTALYWYRQSLGQGLEFLIYFQGNSAPDKSGLPSDRFSAERTGGSVSTLTIQRTQQEDSAVYLCASSFPGAEQYFGPGTRLTVT.

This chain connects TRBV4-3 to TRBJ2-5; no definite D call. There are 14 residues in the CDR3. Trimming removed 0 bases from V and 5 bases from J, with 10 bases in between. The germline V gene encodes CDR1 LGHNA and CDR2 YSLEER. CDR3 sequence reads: CASSQDAITETQYF. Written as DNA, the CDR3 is TGCGCCAGCAGCCAAGATGCTATTACGGAGACCCAGTACTTC.

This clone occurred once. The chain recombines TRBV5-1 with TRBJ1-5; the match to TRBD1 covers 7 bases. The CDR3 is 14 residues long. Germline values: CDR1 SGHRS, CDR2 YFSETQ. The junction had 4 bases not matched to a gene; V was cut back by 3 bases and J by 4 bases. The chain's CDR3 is CASSSGQPNQPQHF. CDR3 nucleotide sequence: TGCGCCAGCAGCTCGGGACAGCCTAATCAGCCCCAGCATTTT.

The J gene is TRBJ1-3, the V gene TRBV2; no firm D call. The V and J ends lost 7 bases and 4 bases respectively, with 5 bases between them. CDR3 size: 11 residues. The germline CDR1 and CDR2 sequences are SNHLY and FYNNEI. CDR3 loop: CASMSGNTIYF. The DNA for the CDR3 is TGTGCCAGCATGAGCGGAAACACCATATATTTT.

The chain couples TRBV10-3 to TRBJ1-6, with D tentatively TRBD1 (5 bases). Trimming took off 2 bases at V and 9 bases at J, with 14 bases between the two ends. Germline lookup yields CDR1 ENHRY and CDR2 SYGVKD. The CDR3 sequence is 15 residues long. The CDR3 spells CAISEGGGLGSPLHF. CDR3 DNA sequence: TGTGCCATCAGTGAGGGTGGGGGGTTGGGTTCACCCCTCCACTTT.

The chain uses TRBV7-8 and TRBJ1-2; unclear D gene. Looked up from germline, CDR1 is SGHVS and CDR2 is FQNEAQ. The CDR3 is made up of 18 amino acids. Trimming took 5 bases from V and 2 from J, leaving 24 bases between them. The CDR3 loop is CASSRWEDGSSFNYGYTF. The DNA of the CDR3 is TGTGCCAGCAGCCGTTGGGAGGACGGGTCCTCCTTCAACTATGGCTACACCTTC.

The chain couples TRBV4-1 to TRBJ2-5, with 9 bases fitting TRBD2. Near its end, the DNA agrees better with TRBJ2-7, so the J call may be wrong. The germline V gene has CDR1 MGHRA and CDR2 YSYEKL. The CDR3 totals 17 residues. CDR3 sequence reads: CASSRSKTPGLAYEQYF. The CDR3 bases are TGCGCCAGCAGCCGCAGCAAAACACCGGGACTAGCATACGAGCAGTACTTC.

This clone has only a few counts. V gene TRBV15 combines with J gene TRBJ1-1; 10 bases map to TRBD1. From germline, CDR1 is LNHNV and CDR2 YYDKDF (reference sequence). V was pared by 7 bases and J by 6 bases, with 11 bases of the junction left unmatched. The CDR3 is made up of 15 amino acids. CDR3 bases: TGTGCCACCAACCGTTACGGGACAGGGGCGTCTGAAGCTTTCTTT. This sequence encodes CATNRYGTGASEAFF. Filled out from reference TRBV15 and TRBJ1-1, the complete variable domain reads DAMVIQNPRYQVTQFGKPVTLSCSQTLNHNVMYWYQQKSSQAPKLLFHYYDKDFNNEADTPDNFQSRRPNTSFCFLDIRSPGLGDTAMYLCATNRYGTGASEAFFGQGTRLTVV.

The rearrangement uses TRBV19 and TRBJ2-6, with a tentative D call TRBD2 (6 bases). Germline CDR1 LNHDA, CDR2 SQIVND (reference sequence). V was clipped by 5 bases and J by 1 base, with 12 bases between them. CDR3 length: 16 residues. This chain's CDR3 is CASSLGGRSGANVLTF. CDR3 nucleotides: TGTGCCAGTAGTTTGGGAGGACGTTCTGGGGCCAACGTCCTGACTTTC.

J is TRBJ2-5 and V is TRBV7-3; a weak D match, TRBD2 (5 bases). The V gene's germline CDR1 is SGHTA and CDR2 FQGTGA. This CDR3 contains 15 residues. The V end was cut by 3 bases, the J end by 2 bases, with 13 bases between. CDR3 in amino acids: CASSLSGIPQETQYF. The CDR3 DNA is TGTGCCAGCAGCTTGTCCGGGATTCCTCAAGAGACCCAGTACTTC.

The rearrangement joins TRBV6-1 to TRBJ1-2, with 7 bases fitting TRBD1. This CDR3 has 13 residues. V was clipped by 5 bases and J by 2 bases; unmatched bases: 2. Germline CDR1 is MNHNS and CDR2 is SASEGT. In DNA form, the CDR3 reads TGTGCCAGCAGTAGGGACAGAAACTATGGCTACACCTTC. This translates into CASSRDRNYGYTF.

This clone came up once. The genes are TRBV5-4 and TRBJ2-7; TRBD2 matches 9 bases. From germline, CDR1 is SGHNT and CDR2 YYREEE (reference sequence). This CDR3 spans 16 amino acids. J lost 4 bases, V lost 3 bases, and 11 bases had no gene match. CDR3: CASSSPGRGGTYEQYF. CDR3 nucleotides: TGTGCCAGCAGCTCCCCCGGGCGGGGGGGCACTTACGAGCAGTACTTC.

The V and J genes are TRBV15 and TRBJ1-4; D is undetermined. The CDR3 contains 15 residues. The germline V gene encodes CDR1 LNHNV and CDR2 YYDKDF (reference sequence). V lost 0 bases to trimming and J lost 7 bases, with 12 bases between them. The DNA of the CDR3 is TGTGCCACCAGCAGAGATCGTAGCGGTAGTGAAAAACTGTTTTTT. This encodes CATSRDRSGSEKLFF.

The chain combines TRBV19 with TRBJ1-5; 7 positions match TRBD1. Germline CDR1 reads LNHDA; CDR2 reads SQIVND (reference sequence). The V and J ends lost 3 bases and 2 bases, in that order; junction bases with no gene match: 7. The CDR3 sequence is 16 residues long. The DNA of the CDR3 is TGTGCCAGTAGTATTTGGAGGGGGCAAGGCAATCAGCCCCAGCATTTT. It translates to CASSIWRGQGNQPQHF.